Listed here are 24 T cell receptor beta chains from one sample, sequenced in a study of CD8+ T cells in alopecia areata. This sample's treatment: oral pan-JAK inhibitor, 5-10 mg twice daily. After isolation, RNA underwent reverse transcription to generate cDNA as the sequencing template. TCRdb's copy holds only in-frame clones and misses some; the assay was immunoSEQ multiplex PCR. Of 95,000 to 150,000 clones listed, approximately 57% were seen once; the top ten hold 4.5% to 6%. Source: CD4+ T cells sorted from blood, taken at week 4, from a patient treated with tofacitinib. The origin of the receptors is a human donor with alopecia areata.

The V call is TRBV29-1, the J call TRBJ1-4; TRBD1 aligns across 8 bases. V gave up 0 bases and J gave up 8 bases; unmatched junction bases: 2. This CDR3 is built from 13 residues. The V gene's germline CDR1 is SQVTM and CDR2 ANQGSEA. The CDR3 region is CSVEDRDREKLFF. The CDR3 DNA reads TGCAGCGTTGAAGATCGGGACAGGGAAAAACTGTTTTTT.

The table lists this clone with a count of one. The chain couples TRBV15 to TRBJ2-3; a weak D match, TRBD1 (5 bases). Germline CDR1 LNHNV, CDR2 YYDKDF (reference sequence). CDR3 size: 15 residues. V lost 1 base to trimming and J lost 6 bases, with 14 bases between them. DNA for the CDR3: TGTGCCACCAGCAGAGCGAAAACCCAGGGTGATACGCAGTATTTT. It translates to CATSRAKTQGDTQYF. Full variable domain (remainder filled in from reference TRBV15 and TRBJ2-3): DAMVIQNPRYQVTQFGKPVTLSCSQTLNHNVMYWYQQKSSQAPKLLFHYYDKDFNNEADTPDNFQSRRPNTSFCFLDIRSPGLGDTAMYLCATSRAKTQGDTQYFGPGTRLTVL.

The chain uses TRBV27 and TRBJ1-2; D is undetermined. CDR1 and CDR2 from the germline V gene are MNHEY and SMNVEV (reference sequence). This CDR3 comprises 13 residues. V gave up 3 bases and J gave up 5 bases, with 10 bases separating them. For the CDR3, the DNA is TGTGCCAGCAGTTTGGACCGGACGTATGGCTACACCTTC. It yields the protein CASSLDRTYGYTF.

The gene calls are TRBV29-1 and TRBJ2-2; tentatively, D is TRBD1 or TRBD2 (6 bases each). V was trimmed by 5 bases and J by 7 bases, leaving 17 bases between them. This CDR3 comprises 14 residues. The germline CDR1 and CDR2 sequences are SQVTM and ANQGSEA. The CDR3 coding sequence is TGCAGCGTTCCTCTAGGGGGGAGTGACGGGGAGCTGTTTTTT. Amino acids: CSVPLGGSDGELFF.

The chain has TRBV7-2 and TRBJ2-1, with 9 nucleotides matching TRBD2. The germline CDR1 and CDR2 sequences are SGHTA and FQGNSA. The CDR3 totals 15 residues. Trimming took 4 bases from V and 5 from J; bases not matched to a gene: 6. This CDR3 is CASSYRLAVNNEQFF. CDR3 coding DNA: TGTGCCAGCAGCTATCGACTAGCGGTGAACAATGAGCAGTTCTTC.

This sequence joins TRBV9 and TRBJ1-5; no clear D gene. Trimming took 0 bases from V and 7 from J, leaving 14 bases between them. This CDR3 is 15 amino acids long. Germline CDR1 and CDR2: SGDLS and YYNGEE. The CDR3 bases are TGTGCCAGCAGCGTAGGACTTGGGGTGCAGCAGCCCCAGCATTTT. Translated: CASSVGLGVQQPQHF.

The rearrangement links TRBV29-1 to TRBJ2-3; weak D call: TRBD2 (6 bases). The CDR3 runs to 14 residues. With 6 bases removed from V and 2 bases from J, the gap between germline ends came to 15 bases. Germline values: CDR1 SQVTM, CDR2 ANQGSEA. The CDR3 loop reads CSVLGTFVTDTQYF. The CDR3 nucleotides are TGCAGCGTCCTAGGGACTTTCGTCACAGATACGCAGTATTTT.

In this sample, this clone turned up a few times. The chain joins TRBV27 to TRBJ2-1; a possible D gene is TRBD1 (5 bases). V was trimmed by 5 bases and J by 2 bases, leaving 16 bases between them. Germline loops: CDR1 MNHEY, CDR2 SMNVEV (reference sequence). The CDR3 extends over 16 amino acids. The CDR3 protein is CASSKPGPATYNEQFF. The CDR3 DNA follows: TGTGCCAGCAGTAAACCAGGGCCTGCGACCTACAATGAGCAGTTCTTC.

V and J are TRBV7-2 and TRBJ2-1; TRBD2 matches 12 bases. Germline assignment: CDR1 SGHTA and CDR2 FQGNSA. Losses at the gene ends were 4 bases for V and 7 bases for J; bases not matched to a gene: 8. The length of the CDR3 is 16 residues. The CDR3 protein is CASSSGASGGENEQFF. For the CDR3, the DNA is TGTGCCAGCAGCTCAGGGGCTAGCGGGGGGGAGAATGAGCAGTTCTTC.

CDR3 coding DNA: TGTGCCTGGGACACAGCTTATGAAAAACTGTTTTTT. This gives the protein CAWDTAYEKLFF. V usage is TRBV30 and J usage is TRBJ1-4; D remains unclear. The V and J ends lost 5 bases and 6 bases respectively, with 10 bases between them. This CDR3 contains 12 residues. In germline, CDR1 is GTSNPN, CDR2 SVGIG (reference sequence).

In this sample, this clone turned up a few times. The chain combines TRBV29-1 with TRBJ2-6; D gene uncertain. CDR3 length equals 13 residues. The V end lost 6 bases, the J end lost 0 bases, and 6 bases lay between the germline ends. Germline V gene lookup returns CDR1 SQVTM and CDR2 ANQGSEA. CDR3 residues: CSVMSSGANVLTF. The DNA for the CDR3 is TGCAGCGTCATGAGCTCTGGGGCCAACGTCCTGACTTTC.

The V call is TRBV27, the J call TRBJ2-3; D is ambiguous. This CDR3 is 13 amino acids long. Germline lookup yields CDR1 MNHEY and CDR2 SMNVEV (reference sequence). The V end was cut by 7 bases, the J end by 2 bases, with 10 bases between. CDR3 DNA sequence: TGTGCCAGCAAGGTAGCCTACACAGATACGCAGTATTTT. Protein product: CASKVAYTDTQYF.

The chain employs TRBV7-2 and TRBJ2-2; D is undetermined. CDR3 length: 14 amino acids. Germline V lookup: CDR1 SGHTA, CDR2 FQGNSA. Trimming took off 0 bases at V and 5 bases at J, with 7 bases between the two ends. The DNA for the CDR3 is TGTGCCAGCAGCTTAGCGTTCGGGACCGGGGAGCTGTTTTTT. Amino acids: CASSLAFGTGELFF.

The rearrangement joins TRBV30 to TRBJ2-1; D possibly corresponds to TRBD2 (5 bases). This CDR3 is 15 amino acids long. V was shortened by 1 base and J by 0 bases, with 10 bases between the two germline ends. Germline V gene data show CDR1 as GTSNPN and CDR2 as SVGIG (reference sequence). Here the CDR3 DNA reads TGTGCCTGGAGTGGGCTAGCCCTCTCCTACAATGAGCAGTTCTTC. Encoded protein: CAWSGLALSYNEQFF.

The sample holds a few counts of this clone. This rearrangement joins TRBV4-1 to TRBJ2-1, with 8 bases identical to TRBD1. Germline V gene lookup returns CDR1 MGHRA and CDR2 YSYEKL. This CDR3 is built from 14 residues. Trimming at V came to 4 bases and at J to 9 bases, leaving 8 bases not matched to a gene. CDR3 residues: CASSRTGSRGEQFF. The CDR3 bases are TGCGCCAGCAGCCGGACAGGGTCTCGGGGTGAGCAGTTCTTC.

The chain recombines TRBV7-3 with TRBJ2-1; D is perhaps TRBD1 (5 bases). This CDR3 has 12 residues. Between the trimmed V and J ends, which lost 2 bases and 6 bases, there was a span of 5 bases. Germline CDR1 reads SGHTA; CDR2 reads FQGTGA. The CDR3 DNA is TGTGCCAGCAGCTTAGACAGCAATGAGCAGTTCTTC. This sequence encodes CASSLDSNEQFF.

This clone was recorded only once. The chain uses TRBV5-1 and TRBJ2-7, with TRBD1 matching 10 bases. Germline V gene data show CDR1 as SGHRS and CDR2 as YFSETQ. This CDR3 spans 15 amino acids. Unmatched junction bases numbered 12, after V lost 4 bases and J lost 8 bases. The CDR3 region has the DNA TGCGCCAGCAGCACCCGGACAGGGGGGGAGAAAAAGCAGTACTTC. Its translation: CASSTRTGGEKKQYF.

This clone has a handful of counts. The genes are TRBV2 and TRBJ2-3; D gene ambiguous. CDR1 SNHLY and CDR2 FYNNEI come from the germline V gene. V gave up 10 bases and J gave up 5 bases, with 10 bases separating them. The CDR3 length is 11 residues. In nucleotides, the CDR3 is TGTGCCATCGACGTCGTAGATACGCAGTATTTT. Translation gives CAIDVVDTQYF.

The V call is TRBV19, the J call TRBJ2-7, with TRBD1 matching over 7 bases. The CDR3 sequence is 16 residues long. Germline CDR1 LNHDA, CDR2 SQIVND (reference sequence). V dropped 5 bases and J dropped 2; count of bases not matched to a gene: 12. The CDR3 nucleotides read TGTGCCAGTAGTCCCGCCGCCGGGACAGTTGCCTACGAGCAGTACTTC. It encodes CASSPAAGTVAYEQYF.

The chain carries TRBV30 and TRBJ2-2; perhaps TRBD2 as D (7 bases). The CDR3 runs to 14 residues. CDR1 GTSNPN and CDR2 SVGIG come from the germline V gene (reference sequence). With 8 bases removed from V and 4 bases from J, the gap between germline ends came to 17 bases. The CDR3 reads CARERDISTGELFF. DNA for the CDR3: TGTGCCCGTGAGCGGGACATCTCCACCGGGGAGCTGTTTTTT. Combining the CDR3 with reference TRBV30 and TRBJ2-2 gives the whole variable domain SQTIHQWPATLVQPVGSPLSLECTVEGTSNPNLYWYRQAAGRGLQLLFYSVGIGQISSEVPQNLSASRPQDRQFILSSKKLLLSDSGFYLCARERDISTGELFFGEGSRLTVL.

Written as DNA, the CDR3 is TGTGCCAGCAGCTCTCAAGCGGGACCGGATACGCAGTATTTT. Its translation: CASSSQAGPDTQYF. V usage is TRBV7-2 and J usage is TRBJ2-3, with 7 bases fitting TRBD2. The CDR3 is 14 amino acids. Germline V gene sequence: CDR1 SGHTA, CDR2 FQGNSA. V dropped 4 bases and J dropped 6; count of bases not matched to a gene: 7.

The rearrangement joins TRBV6-1 to TRBJ2-7, with 7 bases identical to TRBD1. V shed 5 bases and J 2 bases; nucleotides not matched to a gene: 6. Per germline, CDR1 MNHNS and CDR2 SASEGT. The CDR3 covers 14 residues. The CDR3 DNA is TGTGCCAGCAGTTCTCGACAGGGCCCCTACGAGCAGTACTTC. As protein: CASSSRQGPYEQYF.

In its sample, this clone was seen a few times. This chain joins TRBV10-3 and TRBJ2-7; 10 bases map to TRBD1. From germline, CDR1 is ENHRY and CDR2 SYGVKD. The CDR3 is 15 residues long. Losses at the gene ends were 11 bases for V and 6 bases for J; bases not matched to a gene: 16. CDR3: CASNTGTGAGREQYF. In DNA, the CDR3 is TGTGCCTCCAATACCGGGACAGGGGCCGGGCGCGAGCAGTACTTC.

This chain connects TRBV27 to TRBJ1-1; D gene ambiguous. CDR3 length: 14 residues. The V end lost 4 bases, the J end lost 4 bases, and 13 bases lay between the germline ends. The germline V gene has CDR1 MNHEY and CDR2 SMNVEV (reference sequence). CDR3 DNA: TGTGCCAGCAGTTGGTCGGGAGGGATCACTGAAGCTTTCTTT. As protein: CASSWSGGITEAFF.